This TCR beta chain was recovered during a study of metastatic and nonmetastatic thyroid tumors. Study background: Repertoire data that came from the blood and tumor or nodule tissue of malignant and benign thyroid patients were compared. Study-level points and caveats: It was reportedly found that TCR beta diversity was significantly higher in malignant thyroid tumors than in benign nodules, a difference seen in both blood and tumor samples.

As processed by the authors: In papillary thyroid cancer, a distant-metastasis classifier was built using CDR3 differences across clinicopathological groups. TCRdb re-analyzed the PCR reads through MiXCR. These V and J calls are TCRdb output, not the study's own analysis. The repertoire holds tens of thousands of clones, with about 17% as singletons. This clone was detected ten times or more. No antigen is known for it. Nobody among the patients had been given any treatment before thyroid surgery. V shed 4 bases and J 2 bases; nucleotides not matched to a gene: 7. The length of the CDR3 is 15 residues. CDR1 LGHDT and CDR2 YNNKEL come from the germline V gene (reference sequence).

The receptor's source is a female donor with papillary thyroid cancer or a benign thyroid nodule (not recorded which). Some clones in this sample may be carry-over from other donors' samples. The rearrangement joins TRBV3-1 to TRBJ2-7, with 8 positions matching TRBD1. The specimen was blood. This chain's CDR3 is CASSLTGDPPYEQYF. As DNA, the CDR3 is TGTGCCAGCAGCCTGACAGGGGATCCCCCCTACGAGCAGTACTTC.